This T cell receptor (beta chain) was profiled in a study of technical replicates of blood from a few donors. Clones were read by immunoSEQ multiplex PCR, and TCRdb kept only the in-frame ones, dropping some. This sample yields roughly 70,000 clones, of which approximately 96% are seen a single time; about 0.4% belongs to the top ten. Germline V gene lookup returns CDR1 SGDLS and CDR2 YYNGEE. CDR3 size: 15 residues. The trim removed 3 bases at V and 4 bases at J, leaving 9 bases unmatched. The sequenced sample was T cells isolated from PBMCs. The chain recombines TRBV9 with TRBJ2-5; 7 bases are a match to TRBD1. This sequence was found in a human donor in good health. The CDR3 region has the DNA TGTGCCAGCAGCGCCGGACAGGCCCGGGGAGAGACCCAGTACTTC. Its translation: CASSAGQARGETQYF.